This T cell receptor (beta chain) originates from a study of cytomegalovirus exposure and HLA in healthy donors. In the study overall: A subsequent analysis stated that the 100 to 150 validation repertoires were run on the same platform as the roughly 670 first-cohort repertoires. The study, taken as a whole, reports: The study listed 150 to 200 cytomegalovirus-associated TCR beta chains. There were three CMV-associated chains whose specificity for CMV antigens was confirmed in vitro.

The donors were members of the validation cohort comprising over a hundred subjects, separate from the roughly 670-subject first cohort. The CDR3 is made up of 15 amino acids. In germline, CDR1 is MNHEY, CDR2 SVGAGI. Only in-frame clones appear in the TCRdb table, and some are missing; sequencing was by immunoSEQ multiplex PCR. The data hold a few hundred thousand clones, with just over 85% observed a single time. As for this clone: Its cognate antigen is unknown. At one of its ends the junction is not consistent with the germline gene, which may arise from a read error.

Sequences were obtained from PBMCs. The receptor was isolated from a woman aged 18-35 years in good health and CMV-seronegative. The chain employs TRBV6-5 and TRBJ2-2; 7 nucleotides line up with TRBD1. The CDR3 loop is CASSPGQPNAGELFF. The CDR3 nucleotides are TGTGCCAGCAGCCCGGGACAGCCGAACGCCGGGGAGCTGTTTTTT.